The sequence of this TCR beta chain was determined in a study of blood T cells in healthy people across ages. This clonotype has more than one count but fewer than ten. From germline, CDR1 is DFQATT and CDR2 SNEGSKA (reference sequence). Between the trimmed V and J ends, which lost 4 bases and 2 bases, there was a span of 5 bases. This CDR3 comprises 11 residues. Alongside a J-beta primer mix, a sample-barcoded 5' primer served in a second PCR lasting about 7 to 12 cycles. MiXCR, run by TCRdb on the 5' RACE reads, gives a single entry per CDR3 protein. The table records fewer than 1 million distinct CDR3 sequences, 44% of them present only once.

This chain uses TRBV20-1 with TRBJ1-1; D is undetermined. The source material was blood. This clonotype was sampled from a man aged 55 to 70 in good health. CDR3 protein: CSATGNTEAFF. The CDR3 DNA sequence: TGCAGTGCTACAGGAAACACTGAAGCTTTCTTT.